Detailed here is one T cell receptor beta chain. CDR1 is LGHNA, CDR2 YNFKEQ, per germline. Trimming cost V 2 bases and J 11 bases, with 12 bases left between them. The CDR3 totals 12 residues. Libraries were prepared by immunoSEQ multiplex PCR; TCRdb keeps only in-frame clonotypes and omits some of them. Of 2.3 million or so clones listed, about 92% were seen once; the top ten hold under 0.45%. These data come from a study of shared clonotypes between healthy human individuals. The clonotype originates from a man aged 18 to 29 in good health. Some clones in this sample may be carry-over from other donors' samples. Material: naive CD4+ T cells from PBMCs. Sample subset: CD45RA+ positively selected. The V call is TRBV4-2, the J call TRBJ1-1; D is perhaps TRBD1 (5 bases). The CDR3 coding sequence is TGTGCCAGCAGCCAAAGGTCCGGGGACGCTTTCTTT. It yields the protein CASSQRSGDAFF.